This entry concerns a single T cell receptor (beta chain). The antigen is undetermined. The data were obtained in a study of response to subunit inactivated influenza vaccine. A single record per CDR3 protein comes from TCRdb applying MiXCR to the RT-PCR reads. The sample has 150,000 to 200,000 distinct CDR3 sequences, roughly a tenth seen once. The germline V gene has CDR1 MNHNS and CDR2 SASEGT. This CDR3 has 14 amino acids. V lost 8 bases, J lost 0 bases, and 5 bases stayed unmatched. Regarding the study as a whole: Authors suggested few new T cells are recruited by each seasonal influenza vaccination.

Specimen: non-naive T cells sorted from PBMCs, collected roughly 6 weeks after vaccination. This clonotype was sampled from a man in his fifties or sixties who received an inactivated influenza vaccine. The V gene is TRBV6-1, the J gene TRBJ1-2; 8 bases are a match to TRBD1. CDR3 loop: CASLTTGANYGYTF. The DNA for the CDR3 is TGTGCCAGCCTAACGACAGGGGCTAACTATGGCTACACCTTC.